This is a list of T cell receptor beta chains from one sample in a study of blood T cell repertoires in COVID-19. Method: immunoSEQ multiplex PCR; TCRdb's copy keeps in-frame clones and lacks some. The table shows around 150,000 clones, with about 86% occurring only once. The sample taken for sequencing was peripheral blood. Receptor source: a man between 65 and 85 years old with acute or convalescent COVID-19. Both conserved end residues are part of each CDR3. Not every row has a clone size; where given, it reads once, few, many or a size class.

CDR3 protein: CAISGQNITDTQYF; J gene: TRBJ2-3; V gene: TRBV10-3; clone size: .
CDR3 protein: CASSFGQGSYNEQFF; J gene: TRBJ2-1; V gene: TRBV5-1; clone size: once
CDR3 protein: CASSEISVAGGSAYEQYF; J gene: TRBJ2-7; V gene: TRBV6-1; clone size: .
CDR3 protein: CASSSPELNYGYTF; J gene: TRBJ1-2; V gene: TRBV7-2; clone size: .
CDR3 protein: CASSKATPGDTQYF; J gene: TRBJ2-3; V gene: TRBV21-1; clone size: .
CDR3 protein: CASSIGGRSQETQYF; J gene: TRBJ2-5; V gene: TRBV19; clone size: .
CDR3 protein: CASSLGGEVGEQYF; J gene: TRBJ2-7; V gene: TRBV3-1/TRBV3-2; clone size: .
CDR3 protein: CASSPGLEETQYF; J gene: TRBJ2-5; V gene: TRBV19; clone size: .
CDR3 protein: CASSLWTYLSFYEQYF; J gene: TRBJ2-7; V gene: TRBV5-6; clone size: .
CDR3 protein: CASSLGARPEAFF; J gene: TRBJ1-1; V gene: TRBV7-2; clone size: .
CDR3 protein: CASSEPRMGLAGRTEQFF; J gene: TRBJ2-1; V gene: TRBV10-2; clone size: .
CDR3 protein: CARGLAGTTDTQYF; J gene: TRBJ2-3; V gene: TRBV30; clone size: .
CDR3 protein: CASSLWPYEQYF; J gene: TRBJ2-7; V gene: TRBV28; clone size: .
CDR3 protein: CASSLGTSGTGELFF; J gene: TRBJ2-2; V gene: TRBV5-5; clone size: once
CDR3 protein: CATSESGQGGYEQYF; J gene: TRBJ2-7; V gene: TRBV24-1; clone size: once
CDR3 protein: CASRQGNYGYTF; J gene: TRBJ1-2; V gene: TRBV6-5; clone size: few
CDR3 protein: CASSWGQGLEQFF; J gene: TRBJ2-1; V gene: TRBV5-1; clone size: .
CDR3 protein: CSATPTGGYTF; J gene: TRBJ1-2; V gene: TRBV20-1; clone size: .
CDR3 protein: CARSLAEGEINEQFF; J gene: TRBJ2-1; V gene: TRBV5-3; clone size: .
CDR3 protein: CASSLVAGGADGYTF; J gene: TRBJ1-2; V gene: TRBV7-9; clone size: .
CDR3 protein: CASSQDRDSRHNEQFF; J gene: TRBJ2-1; V gene: TRBV3-1/TRBV3-2; clone size: once
CDR3 protein: CASSDPGTGGTYNEQFF; J gene: TRBJ2-1; V gene: TRBV9; clone size: .
CDR3 protein: CASSSRTGSLLNAFF; J gene: TRBJ1-1; V gene: TRBV7-2; clone size: once
CDR3 protein: CASSASPYEQYF; J gene: TRBJ2-7; V gene: TRBV13; clone size: .
CDR3 protein: CASSRGQSATNEKLFF; J gene: TRBJ1-4; V gene: TRBV6-2/TRBV6-3; clone size: .
CDR3 protein: CSALRAYEQYF; J gene: TRBJ2-7; V gene: TRBV20-1; clone size: .
CDR3 protein: CASSNRDSSYNEQFF; J gene: TRBJ2-1; V gene: TRBV6-6; clone size: .
CDR3 protein: CATRTDPSTDTQYF; J gene: TRBJ2-3; V gene: TRBV19; clone size: .
CDR3 protein: CASSDSGNYNEQFF; J gene: TRBJ2-1; V gene: TRBV19; clone size: once
CDR3 protein: CASSLGTGWQPQHF; J gene: TRBJ1-5; V gene: TRBV28; clone size: .
CDR3 protein: CASSQGQGYRYTF; J gene: TRBJ1-2; V gene: TRBV5-6; clone size: .
CDR3 protein: CSASTGDNQPQHF; J gene: TRBJ1-5; V gene: TRBV20-1; clone size: .
CDR3 protein: CASSLAPTSGRYEQYF; J gene: TRBJ2-7; V gene: TRBV5-1; clone size: .
CDR3 protein: CASSYSGTSFSTDTQYF; J gene: TRBJ2-3; V gene: TRBV5-1; clone size: .
CDR3 protein: CASSLRGGSYEQYF; J gene: TRBJ2-7; V gene: TRBV5-4; clone size: .
CDR3 protein: CSVGTGIGTDTQYF; J gene: TRBJ2-3; V gene: TRBV29-1; clone size: once
CDR3 protein: CASSQDLYEQYF; J gene: TRBJ2-7; V gene: TRBV3-1/TRBV3-2; clone size: .
CDR3 protein: CASSPQIETNYGYTF; J gene: TRBJ1-2; V gene: TRBV18; clone size: .
CDR3 protein: CASSSGTGGLSYEQYF; J gene: TRBJ2-7; V gene: TRBV5-6; clone size: .
CDR3 protein: CASSAPGATNEKLFF; J gene: TRBJ1-4; V gene: TRBV19; clone size: .
CDR3 protein: CASRWETPSNTGELFF; J gene: TRBJ2-2; V gene: TRBV19; clone size: .
CDR3 protein: CASSLGTGDQPQHF; J gene: TRBJ1-5; V gene: TRBV28; clone size: few
CDR3 protein: CASSWTGRPGELFF; J gene: TRBJ2-2; V gene: TRBV28; clone size: .
CDR3 protein: CASSYSAANYGYTF; J gene: TRBJ1-2; V gene: TRBV6-5; clone size: once
CDR3 protein: CASSLIGYEQYF; J gene: TRBJ2-7; V gene: TRBV12-3/TRBV12-4; clone size: .
CDR3 protein: CAWSVLETQYF; J gene: TRBJ2-5; V gene: TRBV30; clone size: .
CDR3 protein: CASSSGGRYEQYF; J gene: TRBJ2-7; V gene: TRBV28; clone size: .
CDR3 protein: CTSSQDLAIPSGRIDEQYF; J gene: TRBJ2-7; V gene: TRBV1; clone size: .
CDR3 protein: CASSLDLGGASDYGYTF; J gene: TRBJ1-2; V gene: TRBV5-1; clone size: .
CDR3 protein: CASSSQGATSNQPQHF; J gene: TRBJ1-5; V gene: TRBV7-2; clone size: .
CDR3 protein: CASRGGLAGVEQYF; J gene: TRBJ2-7; V gene: TRBV25-1; clone size: .
CDR3 protein: CATSDQGQLNTEAFF; J gene: TRBJ1-1; V gene: TRBV24-1; clone size: .